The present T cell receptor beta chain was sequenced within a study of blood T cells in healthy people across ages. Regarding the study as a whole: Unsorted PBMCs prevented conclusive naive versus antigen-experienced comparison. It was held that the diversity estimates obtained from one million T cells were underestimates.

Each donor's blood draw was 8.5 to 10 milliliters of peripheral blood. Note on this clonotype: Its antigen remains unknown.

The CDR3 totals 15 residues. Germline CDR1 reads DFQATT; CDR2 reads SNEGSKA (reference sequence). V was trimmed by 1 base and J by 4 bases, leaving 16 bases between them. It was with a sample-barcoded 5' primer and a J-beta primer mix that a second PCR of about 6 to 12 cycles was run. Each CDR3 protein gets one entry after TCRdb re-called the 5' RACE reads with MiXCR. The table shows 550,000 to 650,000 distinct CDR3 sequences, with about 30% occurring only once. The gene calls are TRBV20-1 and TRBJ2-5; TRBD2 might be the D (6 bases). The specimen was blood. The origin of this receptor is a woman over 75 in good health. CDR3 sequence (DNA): TGCAGTGCTAGAGCCGCGGGAATGGAAGGAGAGACCCAGTACTTC. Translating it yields CSARAAGMEGETQYF.